This TCR beta chain was identified in a study of identical twins. TCRdb analysed the 5' RACE reads with MiXCR anew, one entry per CDR3 protein. The sample lists over 250,000 distinct CDR3 sequences; 7.5% to 9.5% were seen once. Trimming at V came to 3 bases and at J to 2 bases, leaving 3 bases not matched to a gene. CDR1 SGHAT and CDR2 FQNNGV come from the germline V gene. There are 15 residues in the CDR3. This clonotype was counted at least ten times. These same records also appear under a second study, on yellow fever vaccine responses in identical twins.

The sample was CD8+ T cells sorted from blood. J is TRBJ2-3 and V is TRBV11-2; 9 positions agree with TRBD2. This TCR was sampled from a woman aged 18 to 35 in good health. CDR3 sequence: CASSFLAGVTDTQYF. The CDR3 DNA is TGTGCCAGCAGCTTCTTAGCGGGGGTCACAGATACGCAGTATTTT.